This TCR beta chain appears in the sequencing data of a study of shared clonotypes between healthy human individuals. At the level of the study: Three CD4 naive, three CD4 memory, two CD8 naive and one CD8 memory plate were used per donor.

The germline gives CDR1 MNHNS, CDR2 SASEGT. This CDR3 is 15 amino acids long. Trimming took off 2 bases at V and 8 bases at J, with 16 bases between the two ends. Assay used: immunoSEQ multiplex PCR; TCRdb lists only in-frame clones, some missing. This table has about 1,900,000 clones, about 95% appearing once. Terminally differentiated effector memory CD45RA+ cells were left out of the naive CD8 fraction, which was CD45RO-negative and positively selected for CCR7. Adults of Caucasian background living in Nashville, Tennessee made up all donors. This chain joins TRBV6-1 and TRBJ2-1; D might be TRBD1 (5 bases). The material sequenced was naive CD8+ T cells sorted from blood. The receptor was isolated from a man aged 18 to 35 in good health. The CDR3 loop is CASSEPRGFNDEQFF. CDR3 sequence (DNA): TGTGCCAGCAGTGAACCTAGGGGCTTTAATGATGAGCAGTTCTTC.